This T cell receptor beta chain comes out of a study of cytomegalovirus exposure and HLA in healthy donors. The CDR3 runs 16 residues. Germline CDR1 reads LNHDA; CDR2 reads SQIVND (reference sequence). Trimming left V 4 bases short and J 2 bases short, with 15 bases between. PCR was performed using 60 Vbeta and 13 Jbeta primers. TCRdb's table, derived via immunoSEQ multiplex PCR, lists solely in-frame clones and lacks some. The repertoire has 130,000 to 150,000 clones, around 65% of them found once; the top ten carry 3%. The V call is TRBV19, the J call TRBJ1-3; possibly TRBD1 for D (5 bases). The source of this sequence is a woman younger than 45 in good health and CMV-seropositive. Sequencing used PBMCs. The CDR3 loop is CASSTVGGSPGNTIYF. For the CDR3, the DNA is TGTGCCAGTAGTACCGTCGGGGGGTCCCCTGGAAACACCATATATTTT.